Below, one T cell receptor (beta chain) is given with its context. Trimming removed 1 base at V and 2 bases at J, with 12 bases between. This CDR3 is built from 15 residues. Germline CDR1 reads SGHTA; CDR2 reads FQGNSA. This specimen belongs to a study of shared clonotypes between healthy human individuals. It was CD45RO-negative cells, positively selected for CCR7, that made up naive CD8 cells, with terminally differentiated effector memory CD45RA+ cells excluded. Libraries were prepared by immunoSEQ multiplex PCR; TCRdb keeps only in-frame clonotypes and omits some of them. Of over 2 million clones listed, about 95% are singletons.

The sample comprised naive CD8+ T cells sorted from blood. The clonotype comes from a young man in good health. The chain recombines TRBV7-2 with TRBJ2-7, with D perhaps assigned TRBD1 or TRBD2 (5 bases each). CDR3 protein: CASSLGDVYPYEQYF. CDR3 coding DNA: TGTGCCAGCAGCTTAGGGGACGTATATCCCTACGAGCAGTACTTC.